At least ten counts were recorded for the clone carrying this TCR beta chain. The antigen remains undetermined. 5'RACE, which relied on constant-segment primers, yielded TCR alpha and TCR beta cDNA libraries carrying sample barcodes and UMIs. TCRdb re-derived calls from the 5' RACE reads in MiXCR, one entry per CDR3 protein. The sample consists of 190,000 or so distinct CDR3 sequences, more than 9% of them appearing once. The source of the sample is a study of T-cell memory formation after mild COVID-19. Study-wide findings and caveats: Certain responding clones were present in pre-infection memory, suggesting participation of cross-reactive memory. A second wave expanding day 15 to 37 was CD4+-biased; contracting clones were balanced.

In germline, CDR1 is LGHNA, CDR2 YSLEER. V shed 4 bases and J shed 1 base, with 13 bases lying between them. This CDR3 is 15 amino acids long. The sample was PBMCs or a T cell subset sorted from them (not recorded which). V gene TRBV4-3 combines with J gene TRBJ2-5; D is undetermined. This sequence was found in a man aged 18 to 29 who had mild COVID-19 (a few samples of this study predate the infection). Cell type and time point are not known. The CDR3 spells CASSPAPVTQETQYF. The CDR3 DNA reads TGCGCCAGCAGCCCAGCCCCGGTAACCCAAGAGACCCAGTACTTC.